Each of the 2 T cell receptor beta chains below was sequenced from the same sample in a study of T cell clusters in autoimmune cytopenias. TRB rearrangements were amplified by touch-down multiplex PCR with mixed TRB-A/B primers. TCRdb re-called the multiplex PCR reads, yielding one record per CDR3 amino acid sequence without DNA. The sample table sets out around 3,100 distinct CDR3 sequences. TRB was amplified from about 250 ng of peripheral blood genomic DNA per sample. Sequenced input: peripheral blood. The receptors derive from a human donor with an autoimmune cytopenia or autoimmune hepatitis (not recorded which).

This clonotype is medium-sized by frequency. The gene calls are TRBV6-6 and TRBJ1-4; as DNA is missing, the TRBD1 call by TCRdb cannot be tested. From germline, CDR1 is MNHNY and CDR2 SVGAGI (reference sequence). CDR3 length: 14 amino acids. This CDR3 is CASSYSDRQEKLFF.

This chain connects TRBV7-2 to TRBJ2-7; TCRdb picks TRBD1, but there is no DNA to check that call. The germline CDR1 and CDR2 sequences are SGHTA and FQGNSA. The CDR3 length is 15 residues. The CDR3 loop is CASSLYQGGSNEQYF.